The 4 T cell receptor beta chains given below trace back to one sample, sequenced in a study of T-cell reconstitution after alpha-beta-depleted transplantation in children. Unique molecular identifiers were used in preparing the TCRbeta library. TCRdb reprocessed the PCR reads with MiXCR, giving one entry per CDR3 protein. Of about 210,000 distinct CDR3 sequences listed, about a sixth were seen once; the top ten hold around 44%. This material consisted of PBMCs, mostly from graft donor cells, taken 360 days after TCRalphabeta/CD19-depleted stem cell transplant. All receptors come from a male patient aged 2-15 years who had a stem cell transplant for acute lymphoblastic leukemia, so the T cells may come from the graft donor.

This clonotype occurred many times. The CDR3 DNA is TGTGCCAGCAGTTTAATCGGCTACGAGCAGTACTTC. Its protein is CASSLIGYEQYF. The rearrangement links TRBV12-3 or TRBV12-4 to TRBJ2-7; the D is unclear. V gave up 2 bases and J gave up 3 bases, with 5 bases separating them. This CDR3 has 12 amino acids.

The J gene is TRBJ2-3, the V gene TRBV4-3, with 8 bases aligning to TRBD2. From germline, CDR1 is LGHNA and CDR2 YSLEER. This CDR3 spans 19 amino acids. V was pared by 0 bases and J by 6 bases, with 17 bases of the junction left unmatched. The CDR3 sequence is CASSQDHDGGAFVPDTQYF. In nucleotides, the CDR3 is TGCGCCAGCAGCCAAGATCATGACGGGGGGGCCTTTGTCCCCGATACGCAGTATTTT.

This clonotype was counted only a few times. The rearrangement joins TRBV7-9 to TRBJ2-5; D call uncertain. Trimming left V 5 bases short and J 1 base short, with 11 bases between. The CDR3 totals 14 residues. Germline V CDR1 and CDR2: SEHNR, FQNEAQ (reference sequence). CDR3 region: CASSLPFSQETQYF. DNA for the CDR3: TGTGCCAGCAGCCTCCCCTTTTCCCAAGAGACCCAGTACTTC.

This clonotype came up a few times. The chain recombines TRBV5-1 with TRBJ1-1, with 10 bases identical to TRBD1. V lost 3 bases to trimming and J lost 5 bases; unmatched junction nucleotides: 13. CDR3 length equals 17 residues. The V gene's germline CDR1 is SGHRS and CDR2 YFSETQ. CDR3 residues: CASSSPGTGERRTEAFF. In DNA form, the CDR3 reads TGCGCCAGCAGCTCACCCGGGACAGGGGAGAGAAGAACTGAAGCTTTCTTT.